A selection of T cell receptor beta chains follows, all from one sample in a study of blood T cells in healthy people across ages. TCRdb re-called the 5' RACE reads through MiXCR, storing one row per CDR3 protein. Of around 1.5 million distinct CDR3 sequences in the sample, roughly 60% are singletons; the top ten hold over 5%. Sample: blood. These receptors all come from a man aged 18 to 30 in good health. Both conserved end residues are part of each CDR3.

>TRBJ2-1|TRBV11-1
CASSPDRDPIYEQFF
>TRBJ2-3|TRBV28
CASKGTGWTDTQYF
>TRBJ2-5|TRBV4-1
CASSHPGQQETQYF
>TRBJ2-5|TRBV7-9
CASSLGESGGKETQYF
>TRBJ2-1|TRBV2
CASIGLALNEQFF
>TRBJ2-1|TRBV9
CASSPIHNEQFF
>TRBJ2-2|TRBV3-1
CASSQQGLAIAGELFF
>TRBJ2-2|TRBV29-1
CSARPRFTGELFF
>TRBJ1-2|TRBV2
CASSEAGRGSYGYTF
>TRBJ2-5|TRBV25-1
CASSEEGPPQETQYF
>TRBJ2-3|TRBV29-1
CSVGRRASTDTQYF
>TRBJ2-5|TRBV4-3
CASSQEIRSVDQYF
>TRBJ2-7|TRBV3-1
CASSQDSRLAGSAPYEQYF
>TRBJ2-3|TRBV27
CASTEGGGWRWGTDTQYF
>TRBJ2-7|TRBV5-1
CASSLDPSYQAPYEQYF
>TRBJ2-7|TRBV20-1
CSAPTSGIEQYF
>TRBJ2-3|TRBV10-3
CAIRPGLAGSDTQYF
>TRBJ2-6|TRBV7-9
CASSSDLSGANVLTF
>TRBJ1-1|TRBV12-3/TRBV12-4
CASRRDRSSEAFF
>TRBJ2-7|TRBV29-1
CSVEDSQGLPYEQYF
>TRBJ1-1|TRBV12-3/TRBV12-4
CASSLTGADTEAFF
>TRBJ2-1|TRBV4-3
CASSTIIEAEQFF
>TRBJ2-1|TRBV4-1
CASSQDPSSAQSYNEQFF
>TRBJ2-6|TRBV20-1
CSAREPGTGANVLTF
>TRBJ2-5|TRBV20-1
CSARLPAGHQETQYF
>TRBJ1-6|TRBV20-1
CSARGAGDSYNSPLHF
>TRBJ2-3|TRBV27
CASSHRTGPTDTLYF
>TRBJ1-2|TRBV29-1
CSVEENRDGYTF
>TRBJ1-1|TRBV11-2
CASSLLRQMNTEAFF
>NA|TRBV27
CASSPTGTIRYEQYF
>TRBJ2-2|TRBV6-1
CASSGGQVTLRTNTGELFF
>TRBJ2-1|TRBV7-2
CASSLGAGDREQFF
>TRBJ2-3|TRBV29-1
CSVESTGGTDTQYF
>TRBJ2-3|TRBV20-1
CSASEGISTDTQYF
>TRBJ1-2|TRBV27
CASSSPGQGSGYTF
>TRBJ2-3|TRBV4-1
CASSQGPGLGGDTQYF
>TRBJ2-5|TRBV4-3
CASSSREGEQYF
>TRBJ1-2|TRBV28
CATIPVLDDGYTF
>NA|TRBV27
CASRRTPGVAYNEQYF
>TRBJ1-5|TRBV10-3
CAARGAEESNQPQHF
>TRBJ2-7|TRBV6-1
CAILRTSSGGYEQYF
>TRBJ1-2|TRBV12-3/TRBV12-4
CASSLNAGLEGYTF
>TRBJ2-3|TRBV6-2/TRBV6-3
CASKGAIVDTQYF
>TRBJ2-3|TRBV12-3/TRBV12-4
CASTQVGAPTDTQYF
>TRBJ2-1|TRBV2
CASSGPRGQGTSGTYNEQFF
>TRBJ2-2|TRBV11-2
CASSSPISGAGTGELFF
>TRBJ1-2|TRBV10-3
CAIRRGRLGANYGYTF
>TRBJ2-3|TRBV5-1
CASSLRTSGRAGDTQYF
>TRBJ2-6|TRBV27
CASSPWTAGADVLTF
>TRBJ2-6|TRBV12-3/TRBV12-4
CASPGDRTTSGANVLTF
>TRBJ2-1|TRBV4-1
CASSQVGGTGSYNEQFF
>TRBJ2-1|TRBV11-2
CASSLDPVGILDNEQFF
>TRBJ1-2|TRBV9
CASSVVGQDPYGYTF